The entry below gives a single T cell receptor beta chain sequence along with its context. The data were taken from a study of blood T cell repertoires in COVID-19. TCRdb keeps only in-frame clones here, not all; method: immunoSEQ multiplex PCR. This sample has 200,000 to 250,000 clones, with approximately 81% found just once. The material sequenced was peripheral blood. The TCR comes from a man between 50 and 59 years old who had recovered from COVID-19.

CDR3 sequence (DNA): TGTGCCAGCAGCTTAGGCCTTACTAGCGGGGTTATCAATGAGCAGTTCTTC. The encoded protein is CASSLGLTSGVINEQFF. The chain employs TRBV13 and TRBJ2-1; 10 nucleotides align to TRBD2. The V segment lost 0 bases and the J segment 6 bases; nucleotides outside the gene matches: 8. Per germline, CDR1 PRHDT and CDR2 FYEKMQ (reference sequence). The CDR3 loop spans 17 amino acids.